Below are 9 T cell receptor beta chains sequenced from a single sample in a study of T cell responses to AZD1222 COVID-19 vaccine. TCRdb's table, derived via immunoSEQ multiplex PCR, lists solely in-frame clones and lacks some. Among 150,000 to 200,000 clones listed, roughly 94% were seen once. The sample was peripheral blood, taken on day 0 of AZD1222 vaccination. These receptors were obtained from an adult in good health.

With regard to this clone: One junction end does not reproduce the germline sequence, and a read error may be involved. The rearrangement joins TRBV29-1 to TRBJ1-3; possible D gene TRBD1, 6 bases. The germline CDR1 and CDR2 sequences are SQVTM and ANQGSEA. The CDR3 totals 14 residues. In DNA form, the CDR3 reads TGCAGCGCTGAACAGGGCTCCTCTGGAAACACCATATATTTT. This translates into CSAEQGSSGNTIYF.

Concerning this clone: Germline is not matched at one junction end, which may reflect a read error. In DNA, the CDR3 is TGTGCCAGCAGGGACTCCGGGGTGGGCCGACTACCCTCGACGAAAGAAAACACCATATATTTT. It yields the protein CASRDSGVGRLPSTKENTIYF. The V gene is TRBV6-4, the J gene TRBJ1-3; no definite D call. CDR3 length equals 21 residues. CDR1 and CDR2 (germline): MRHNA, SNTAGT.

The V call is TRBV7-6, the J call TRBJ1-6; D is uncertain. V was shortened by 11 bases and J by 9 bases, with 14 bases between the two germline ends. Per the germline V gene, CDR1 is SGHVS and CDR2 is FNYEAQ. CDR3 size: 12 residues. This CDR3 is CASGERSSPLHF. In DNA form, the CDR3 reads TGTGCCTCCGGGGAAAGGAGTTCACCCCTCCACTTT.

The chain employs TRBV7-8 and TRBJ2-2, with TRBD1 matching over 8 bases. This CDR3 has 17 amino acids. Unmatched junction bases numbered 11, after V lost 4 bases and J lost 4 bases. CDR1 and CDR2 from the germline V gene are SGHVS and FQNEAQ. The CDR3 is CASSSRQGLASTGELFF. The CDR3 nucleotides read TGTGCCAGCAGCTCTAGACAGGGGCTCGCATCCACCGGGGAGCTGTTTTTT.

The chain recombines TRBV5-4 with TRBJ1-1; the D gene is possibly TRBD1 (6 bases). CDR3 length: 14 residues. Trimming stripped 7 bases from V and 7 bases from J, with 20 bases between. CDR1 is SGHNT, CDR2 YYREEE, per germline (reference sequence). Written as DNA, the CDR3 is TGTGCCAGCCAAGAGGGCCAGGGGCCCCATGAAGCTTTCTTT. Protein product: CASQEGQGPHEAFF.

The chain links TRBV7-8 to TRBJ1-2; D gene unclear. The V and J ends lost 2 bases and 3 bases respectively, with 4 bases between them. The V gene's germline CDR1 is SGHVS and CDR2 FQNEAQ. There are 12 residues in the CDR3. In DNA form, the CDR3 reads TGTGCCAGCAGCTTAATCTACTATGGCTACACCTTC. This encodes CASSLIYYGYTF.

The CDR3 DNA sequence: TGTGCTAGTGGTACCCTGACGGGGAACACTGAAGCTTTCTTT. It encodes CASGTLTGNTEAFF. V gene TRBV12-5 combines with J gene TRBJ1-1; D uncertain. Trimming stripped 5 bases from V and 1 base from J, with 11 bases between. Germline loops: CDR1 LGHNT, CDR2 FRNRAP. The CDR3 extends over 14 amino acids.

The table lists this clone with a count of one. This chain uses TRBV4-1 with TRBJ2-1, with 7 bases matching TRBD2. V shed 1 base and J 3 bases; nucleotides not matched to a gene: 3. The CDR3 contains 15 residues. Germline CDR1 reads MGHRA; CDR2 reads YSYEKL. The CDR3 loop is CASSQGREGYNEQFF. DNA of the CDR3: TGCGCCAGCAGCCAAGGTAGGGAGGGCTACAATGAGCAGTTCTTC.

J is TRBJ1-5 and V is TRBV21-1. TRBV21-1 is termed a pseudogene. The CDR3 spans 17 residues. Here the CDR3 DNA reads TGTGCCAGCAGCAAAGGTTACCCTCCGGGGAGCAATCAGCCCCAGCATTTT. Protein sequence: CASSKGYPPGSNQPQHF.